Below are 6 T cell receptor beta chains sequenced from a single sample in a study of shared clonotypes between healthy human individuals. Here immunoSEQ multiplex PCR was the method, and the copy in TCRdb shows in-frame clones only, minus some. There are about 2.4 million clones in the sample; more than 90% occur only once, and over 0.12% lies in the top ten. Sequenced: naive CD4+ T cells sorted from blood. The subset was: CD45RA+ positively selected. These receptors were obtained from a man younger than 35 in good health.

In its sample, this clone was seen once. The gene calls are TRBV29-1 and TRBJ2-7; the match to TRBD1 covers 7 bases. Trimming cost V 4 bases and J 2 bases; bases outside gene matches: 2. CDR1 and CDR2 from the germline V gene are SQVTM and ANQGSEA. The CDR3 contains 12 residues. The CDR3 region has the DNA TGCAGCGTTGGGGGACAGCCCTACGAGCAGTACTTC. As protein: CSVGGQPYEQYF.

This sequence joins TRBV29-1 and TRBJ1-5; tentatively, D is TRBD1 (6 bases). The ends were cut back, 6 bases at V and 5 bases at J, with 14 bases in the middle. Germline loops: CDR1 SQVTM, CDR2 ANQGSEA. The CDR3 spans 13 residues. The CDR3 sequence is CSVKGGGDQPQHF. CDR3 sequence (DNA): TGCAGCGTCAAAGGGGGGGGTGATCAGCCCCAGCATTTT.

J is TRBJ2-1 and V is TRBV7-3, with 14 bases fitting TRBD2. This CDR3 has 15 residues. Per the germline V gene, CDR1 is SGHTA and CDR2 is FQGTGA. V gave up 5 bases and J gave up 9 bases; unmatched junction bases: 6. CDR3 bases: TGTGCCAGCAGCCGGGGACTAGCGGGGGAGGGTGAGCAGTTCTTC. Its protein product is CASSRGLAGEGEQFF. The complete variable domain, with remaining parts taken from reference TRBV7-3 and TRBJ2-1, reads GAGVSQTPSNKVTEKGKYVELRCDPISGHTALYWYRQSLGQGPEFLIYFQGTGAADDSGLPNDRFFAVRPEGSVSTLKIQRTERGDSAVYLCASSRGLAGEGEQFFGPGTRLTVL.

This sequence joins TRBV5-1 and TRBJ2-1, with 11 bases fitting TRBD2. The CDR3 has 17 residues. The junction had 12 bases not matched to a gene; V was cut back by 0 bases and J by 10 bases. CDR1 and CDR2 from the germline V gene are SGHRS and YFSETQ. CDR3 coding DNA: TGCGCCAGCAGCTTGGATGGTACTAGCGGGAGCGGATGGGAGCAGTTCTTC. The encoded protein is CASSLDGTSGSGWEQFF.

The rearrangement joins TRBV2 to TRBJ2-2; D tentatively reads TRBD1 or TRBD2 (5 bases each). V was cut by 5 bases and J by 6 bases, with 13 bases left in between. Germline V gene sequence: CDR1 SNHLY, CDR2 FYNNEI. This CDR3 is 14 amino acids long. CDR3 DNA sequence: TGTGCCAGCAGTTCGGGGCCGATCCCCGGGGAGCTGTTTTTT. It translates to CASSSGPIPGELFF.

The chain uses TRBV11-2 and TRBJ1-4; D unclear. The CDR3 spans 16 residues. The germline V and J ends were trimmed by 0 bases and 17 bases, with 25 bases remaining between them. CDR1 and CDR2 from the germline V gene are SGHAT and FQNNGV. In DNA form, the CDR3 reads TGTGCCAGCAGCTTAGAAACCAGCAGTTTGAGTAAATGGGTTTTTTTT. This translates into CASSLETSSLSKWVFF.